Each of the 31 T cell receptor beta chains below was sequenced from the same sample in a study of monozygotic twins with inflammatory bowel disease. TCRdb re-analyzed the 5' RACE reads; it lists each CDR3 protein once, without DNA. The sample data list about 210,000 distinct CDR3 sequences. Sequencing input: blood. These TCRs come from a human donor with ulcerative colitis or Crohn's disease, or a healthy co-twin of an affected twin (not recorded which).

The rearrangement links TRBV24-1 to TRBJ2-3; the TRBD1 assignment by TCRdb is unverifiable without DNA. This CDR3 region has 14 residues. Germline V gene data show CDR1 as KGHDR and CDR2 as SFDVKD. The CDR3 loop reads CATGMGQGTDTQYF.

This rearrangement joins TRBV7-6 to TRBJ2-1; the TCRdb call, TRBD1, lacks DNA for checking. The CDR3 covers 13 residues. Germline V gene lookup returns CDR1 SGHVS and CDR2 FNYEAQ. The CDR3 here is CASGQRGYNEQFF.

The CDR3 protein is CSARDPRRNEQFF. The genes are TRBV20-1 and TRBJ2-1; TCRdb lists TRBD2, though no DNA is available to test this call. The CDR3 loop spans 13 amino acids. Germline CDR1 is DFQATT and CDR2 is SNEGSKA (reference sequence).

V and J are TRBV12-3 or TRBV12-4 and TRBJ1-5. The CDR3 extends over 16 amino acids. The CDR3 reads CASSFLGVISNQPQHF.

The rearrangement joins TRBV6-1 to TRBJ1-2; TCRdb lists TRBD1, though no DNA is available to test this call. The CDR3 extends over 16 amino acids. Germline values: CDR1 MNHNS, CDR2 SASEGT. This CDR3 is CASSPPGTGYSGGYTF.

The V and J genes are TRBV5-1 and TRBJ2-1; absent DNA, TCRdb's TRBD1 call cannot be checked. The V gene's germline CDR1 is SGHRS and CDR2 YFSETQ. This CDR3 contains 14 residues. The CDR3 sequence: CASSARDSDNEQFF.

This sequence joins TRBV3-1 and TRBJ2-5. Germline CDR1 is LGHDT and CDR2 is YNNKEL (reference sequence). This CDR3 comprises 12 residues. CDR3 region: CASSQEEETQYF.

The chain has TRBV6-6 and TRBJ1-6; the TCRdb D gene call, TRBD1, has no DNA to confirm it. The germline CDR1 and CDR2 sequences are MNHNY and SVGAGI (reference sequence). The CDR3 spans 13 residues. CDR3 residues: CASSGPYNSPLHF.

The CDR3 protein is CATSRFTSGGSDTQYF. V gene TRBV15 combines with J gene TRBJ2-3; the D call from TCRdb, TRBD2, cannot be confirmed without DNA. Germline V gives CDR1 LNHNV, CDR2 YYDKDF (reference sequence). This CDR3 has 16 residues.

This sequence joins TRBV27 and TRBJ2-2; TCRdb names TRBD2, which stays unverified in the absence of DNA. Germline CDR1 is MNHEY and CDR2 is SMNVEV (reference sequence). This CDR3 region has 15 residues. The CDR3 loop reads CASRVGTSNTGELFF.

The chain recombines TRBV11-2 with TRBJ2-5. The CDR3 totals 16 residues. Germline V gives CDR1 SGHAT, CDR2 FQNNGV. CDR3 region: CASSLAAGSPEETQYF.

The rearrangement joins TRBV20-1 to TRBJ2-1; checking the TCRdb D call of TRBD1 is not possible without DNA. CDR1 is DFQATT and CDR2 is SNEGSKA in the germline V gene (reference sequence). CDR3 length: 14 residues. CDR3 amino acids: CSARDPILGGTGFF.

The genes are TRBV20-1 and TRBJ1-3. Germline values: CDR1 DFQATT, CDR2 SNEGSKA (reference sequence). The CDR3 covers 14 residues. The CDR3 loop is CSAREGSSGNTIYF.

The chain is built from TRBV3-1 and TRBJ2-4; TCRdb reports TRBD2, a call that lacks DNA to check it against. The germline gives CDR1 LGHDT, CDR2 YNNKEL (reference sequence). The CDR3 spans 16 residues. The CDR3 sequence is CASRKTSGGAGNIQYF.

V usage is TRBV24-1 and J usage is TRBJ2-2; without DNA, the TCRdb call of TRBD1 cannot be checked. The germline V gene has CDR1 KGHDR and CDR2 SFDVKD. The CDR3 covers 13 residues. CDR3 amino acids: CATSDRPTGELFF.

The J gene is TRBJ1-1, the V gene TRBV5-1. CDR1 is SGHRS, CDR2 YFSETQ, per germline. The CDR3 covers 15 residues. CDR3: CASSYEPLAGGEAFF.

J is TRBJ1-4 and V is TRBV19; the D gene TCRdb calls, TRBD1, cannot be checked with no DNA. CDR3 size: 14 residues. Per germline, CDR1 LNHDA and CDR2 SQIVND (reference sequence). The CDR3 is CASTISPGKGKLFF.

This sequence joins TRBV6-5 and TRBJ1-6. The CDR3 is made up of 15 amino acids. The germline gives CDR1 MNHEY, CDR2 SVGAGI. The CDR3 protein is CASSYREGSNSPLHF.

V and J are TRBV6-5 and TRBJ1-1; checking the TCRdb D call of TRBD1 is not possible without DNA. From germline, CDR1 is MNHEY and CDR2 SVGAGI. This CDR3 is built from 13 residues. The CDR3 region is CASSWGQGKEAFF.

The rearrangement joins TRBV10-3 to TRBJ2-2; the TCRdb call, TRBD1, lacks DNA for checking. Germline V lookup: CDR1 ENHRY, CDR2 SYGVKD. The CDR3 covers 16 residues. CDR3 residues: CAIRGHAGPNTGELFF.

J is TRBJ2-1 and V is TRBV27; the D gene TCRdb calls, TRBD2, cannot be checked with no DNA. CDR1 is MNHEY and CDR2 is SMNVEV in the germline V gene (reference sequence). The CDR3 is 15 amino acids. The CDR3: CASSLSTSGVGEQFF.

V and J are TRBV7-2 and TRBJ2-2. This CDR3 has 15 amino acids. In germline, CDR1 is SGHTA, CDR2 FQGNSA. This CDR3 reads CASSLALQNTGELFF.

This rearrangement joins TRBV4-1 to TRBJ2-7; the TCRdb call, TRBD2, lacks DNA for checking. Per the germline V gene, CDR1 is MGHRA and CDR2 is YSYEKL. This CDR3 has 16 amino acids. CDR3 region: CASSQDMRGGNYEQYF.

The CDR3 protein is CSVPGNNEQFF. V usage is TRBV29-1 and J usage is TRBJ2-1; TCRdb calls TRBD1, which cannot be checked without DNA. CDR1 is SQVTM and CDR2 is ANQGSEA in the germline V gene. This CDR3 contains 11 residues.

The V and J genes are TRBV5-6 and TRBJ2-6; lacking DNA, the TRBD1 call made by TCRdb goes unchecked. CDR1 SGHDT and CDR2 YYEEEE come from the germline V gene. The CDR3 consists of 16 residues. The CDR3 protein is CASSLVPRTGANVLTF.

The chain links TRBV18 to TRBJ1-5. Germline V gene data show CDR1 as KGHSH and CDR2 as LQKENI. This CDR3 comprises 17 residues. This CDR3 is CASSPRVGGAGDQPQHF.

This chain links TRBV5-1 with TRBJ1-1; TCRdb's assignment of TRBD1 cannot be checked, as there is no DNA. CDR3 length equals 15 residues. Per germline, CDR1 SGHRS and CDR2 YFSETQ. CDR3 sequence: CASSPYRVATSEAFF.

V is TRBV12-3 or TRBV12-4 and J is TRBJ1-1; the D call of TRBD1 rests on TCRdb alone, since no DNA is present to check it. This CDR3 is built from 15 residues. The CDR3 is CASSLGSPQGTEAFF.

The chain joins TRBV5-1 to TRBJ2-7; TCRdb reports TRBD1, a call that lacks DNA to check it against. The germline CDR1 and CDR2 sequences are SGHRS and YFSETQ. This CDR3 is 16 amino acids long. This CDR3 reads CASSSGTGEKAYEQYF.

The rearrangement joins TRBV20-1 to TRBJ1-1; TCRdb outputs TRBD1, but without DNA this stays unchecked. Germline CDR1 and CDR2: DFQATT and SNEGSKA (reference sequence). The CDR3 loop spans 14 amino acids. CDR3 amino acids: CSAKTRGGRDEAFF.

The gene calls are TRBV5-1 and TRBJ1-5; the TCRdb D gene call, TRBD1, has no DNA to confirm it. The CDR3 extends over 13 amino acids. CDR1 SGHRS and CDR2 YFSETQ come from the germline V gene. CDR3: CASRGPKNQPQHF.